These 31 T cell receptor beta chains came from one sample sequenced in a study of T cell repertoires in cytomegalovirus infection. TCRdb passed the reads through MiXCR, listing each CDR3 protein once. The table includes roughly 230,000 distinct CDR3 sequences, over 15% detected once. Sample: CD8+ T cells from PBMCs. The receptors derive from a human donor in good health (CMV status not recorded). Some clones in this sample may be carry-over from other donors' samples.

This clonotype was detected a few times. The chain has TRBV11-3 and TRBJ2-1, with 9 bases identical to TRBD1. The CDR3 runs to 17 residues. Losses at the gene ends were 1 base for V and 10 bases for J; bases not matched to a gene: 14. Germline lookup yields CDR1 SGHNT and CDR2 YENEEA. CDR3 in DNA: TGTGCCAGCAGCTTAGGCTCCCGGGACAGGGAGTTCGTCGAGCAGTTCTTC. This encodes CASSLGSRDREFVEQFF.

The CDR3 coding sequence is TGTGCCAGCAGACTTACAGGGTCCTACGAGCAGTACTTC. Residues: CASRLTGSYEQYF. This sequence joins TRBV14 and TRBJ2-7, with a tentative D call TRBD1 (6 bases). V shed 6 bases and J shed 1 base, with 10 bases lying between them. This CDR3 is 13 amino acids long. Germline CDR1 and CDR2: SGHDN and FVKESK.

V and J are TRBV7-9 and TRBJ2-5; D is perhaps TRBD2 (5 bases). V was shortened by 8 bases and J by 1 base, with 11 bases between the two germline ends. The CDR3 spans 13 residues. The germline V gene has CDR1 SEHNR and CDR2 FQNEAQ (reference sequence). The CDR3 loop reads CASQAAPQETQYF. The CDR3 nucleotides read TGTGCCAGCCAAGCGGCGCCCCAAGAGACCCAGTACTTC.

This clonotype was picked up a small number of times. The chain links TRBV25-1 to TRBJ1-2; D is perhaps TRBD1 (5 bases). V lost 1 base, J lost 4 bases, and 10 bases lay in between. The CDR3 length is 14 residues. Germline CDR1 is MGHDK and CDR2 is SYGVNS. The CDR3 DNA reads TGTGCCAGCAGTGAATTTGAGGGGCTCTATGGCTACACCTTC. This encodes CASSEFEGLYGYTF.

This clonotype was counted a few times. The chain has TRBV6-6 and TRBJ1-6, with D perhaps matching TRBD1 (5 bases). CDR1 and CDR2 (germline): MNHNY, SVGAGI (reference sequence). V lost 2 bases and J lost 0, with 17 bases in between. The CDR3 extends over 19 amino acids. Written as DNA, the CDR3 is TGTGCCAGCAGTTACGCGGCCGACAGTGAGAGCTCCTATAATTCACCCCTCCACTTT. Translation gives CASSYAADSESSYNSPLHF.

This chain connects TRBV19 to TRBJ2-2, with D unresolved. The V end was cut by 1 base, the J end by 2 bases, with 8 bases between. CDR3 length: 15 amino acids. Germline CDR1 reads LNHDA; CDR2 reads SQIVND (reference sequence). The CDR3 nucleotides are TGTGCCAGTAGTATAGGCGTAGGAAACACCGGGGAGCTGTTTTTT. Translation: CASSIGVGNTGELFF.

The sample holds one count of this clonotype. V is TRBV28 and J is TRBJ1-5, with TRBD1 identical over 8 bases. The CDR3 is made up of 15 amino acids. Trimming removed 2 bases from V and 4 bases from J; junction bases left unmatched: 4. Germline values: CDR1 MDHEN, CDR2 SYDVKM. The CDR3 protein is CASSLGQGYNQPQHF. The CDR3 DNA is TGTGCCAGCAGTTTAGGACAGGGTTATAATCAGCCCCAGCATTTT.

The CDR3: CASSYGFSNTGELFF. The CDR3 region has the DNA TGTGCCAGCAGCTACGGCTTTTCCAACACCGGGGAGCTGTTTTTT. J is TRBJ2-2 and V is TRBV11-2; D gene unclear. The germline V gene has CDR1 SGHAT and CDR2 FQNNGV. The CDR3 contains 15 residues. V lost 4 bases to trimming and J lost 2 bases, with 11 bases between them.

The CDR3 region is CASLYEGDPNYEQYF. The DNA of the CDR3 is TGTGCCAGCCTTTATGAGGGAGATCCCAACTACGAGCAGTACTTC. V is TRBV6-6 and J is TRBJ2-7; tentatively, D is TRBD2 (5 bases). The CDR3 totals 15 residues. CDR1 and CDR2 from the germline V gene are MNHNY and SVGAGI (reference sequence). Trimming took off 8 bases at V and 3 bases at J, with 20 bases between the two ends.

This clonotype has at least ten counts. The chain recombines TRBV7-8 with TRBJ1-2, with D uncertain. Germline CDR1 and CDR2: SGHVS and FQNEAQ. The V and J ends lost 5 bases and 5 bases respectively, with 12 bases between them. There are 13 residues in the CDR3. CDR3 nucleotide sequence: TGTGCCAGCAGCCCCCGGGCCCTATATGGCTACACCTTC. This gives the protein CASSPRALYGYTF. The full variable domain, in which reference TRBV7-8 and TRBJ1-2 provide the parts outside the CDR3, is GAGVSQSPRYKVAKRGQDVALRCDPISGHVSLFWYQQALGQGPEFLTYFQNEAQLDKSGLPSDRFFAERPEGSVSTLKIQRTQQEDSAVYLCASSPRALYGYTFGSGTRLTVV.

This clonotype was recorded at least ten times. The chain has TRBV6-5 and TRBJ2-1; tentative D call: TRBD2 (6 bases). This CDR3 is 14 amino acids long. The V and J ends lost 5 bases and 4 bases respectively, with 12 bases between them. Per the germline V gene, CDR1 is MNHEY and CDR2 is SVGAGI. The CDR3 here is CASSNNGGYNEQFF. The CDR3 region has the DNA TGTGCCAGCAGTAACAACGGGGGTTACAATGAGCAGTTCTTC.

This clonotype was recorded at least ten times. The chain is built from TRBV4-3 and TRBJ2-2; D might be TRBD2 (6 bases). The V end lost 4 bases, the J end lost 0 bases, and 15 bases lay between the germline ends. Germline lookup yields CDR1 LGHNA and CDR2 YSLEER. This CDR3 spans 17 amino acids. CDR3 amino acids: CASSPGVRESNTGELFF. DNA of the CDR3: TGCGCCAGCAGCCCCGGGGTCCGGGAGTCGAACACCGGGGAGCTGTTTTTT.

The chain recombines TRBV29-1 with TRBJ2-2, with D unresolved. Germline V lookup: CDR1 SQVTM, CDR2 ANQGSEA. V was trimmed by 3 bases and J by 1 base, leaving 6 bases between them. The CDR3 is 13 residues long. CDR3 coding DNA: TGCAGCGTTGATTCGCTGAACACCGGGGAGCTGTTTTTT. Its translation is CSVDSLNTGELFF.

This clonotype was counted at least ten times. This chain uses TRBV27 with TRBJ1-4; D gene ambiguous. The CDR3 runs to 13 residues. Trimming took off 5 bases at V and 7 bases at J, with 11 bases between the two ends. The germline V gene has CDR1 MNHEY and CDR2 SMNVEV (reference sequence). In DNA, the CDR3 is TGTGCCAGCAGTCTCGACACAACTGAAAAACTGTTTTTT. Translated, it gives CASSLDTTEKLFF.

The rearrangement uses TRBV5-5 and TRBJ1-2; the match to TRBD1 covers 7 bases. Trimming took 0 bases from V and 4 from J; bases not matched to a gene: 6. There are 15 residues in the CDR3. CDR1 is SGHKS and CDR2 is YYEKEE in the germline V gene (reference sequence). CDR3 residues: CASSLVGGQAYGYTF. CDR3 coding DNA: TGTGCCAGCAGCTTGGTTGGCGGACAGGCCTATGGCTACACCTTC.

This clonotype showed up just a few times. V and J are TRBV29-1 and TRBJ2-2, with TRBD1 as a possible D gene (6 bases). This CDR3 has 14 residues. Trimming stripped 3 bases from V and 2 bases from J, with 10 bases between. Germline CDR1 SQVTM, CDR2 ANQGSEA. CDR3 amino acids: CSVDRGDNTGELFF. In DNA form, the CDR3 reads TGCAGCGTTGACAGGGGCGATAACACCGGGGAGCTGTTTTTT.

V usage is TRBV29-1 and J usage is TRBJ1-1, with D hard to call. CDR3 length: 10 residues. Germline lookup yields CDR1 SQVTM and CDR2 ANQGSEA. V was clipped by 5 bases and J by 5 bases, with 6 bases between them. CDR3 protein: CSVPSTEAFF. The DNA of the CDR3 is TGCAGCGTTCCCAGTACTGAAGCTTTCTTT. Looking up the rest from reference TRBV29-1 and TRBJ1-1 gives the full variable domain: SAVISQKPSRDICQRGTSLTIQCQVDSQVTMMFWYRQQPGQSLTLIATANQGSEATYESGFVIDKFPISRPNLTFSTLTVSNMSPEDSSIYLCSVPSTEAFFGQGTRLTVV.

Remarks on this clonotype: One junction end disagrees with the germline gene, perhaps due to a read error. The chain employs TRBV2 and TRBJ2-7; D unresolved. The CDR3 loop spans 12 amino acids. CDR1 is SNHLY, CDR2 FYNNEI, per germline. The CDR3: CASSDYGYELYF. The CDR3 nucleotides read TGTGCCAGCAGTGATTACGGGTACGAGCTGTACTTC. Looking up the rest from reference TRBV2 and TRBJ2-7 gives the full variable domain: EPEVTQTPSHQVTQMGQEVILRCVPISNHLYFYWYRQILGQKVEFLVSFYNNEISEKSEIFDDQFSVERPDGSNFTLKIRSTKLEDSAMYFCASSDYGYELYFGPGTRLTVT.

This clonotype was seen at least ten times. The chain employs TRBV15 and TRBJ2-5; possibly TRBD1 for D (5 bases). From germline, CDR1 is LNHNV and CDR2 YYDKDF (reference sequence). The CDR3 runs to 14 residues. Trimming took off 3 bases at V and 0 bases at J, with 8 bases between the two ends. CDR3 region: CATSRTTDQETQYF. CDR3 in DNA: TGTGCCACCAGCAGGACGACAGACCAAGAGACCCAGTACTTC.

This clonotype was seen only a few times. The chain recombines TRBV28 with TRBJ1-5, with D perhaps TRBD1 (5 bases). CDR1 is MDHEN and CDR2 is SYDVKM in the germline V gene. CDR3 length: 14 residues. V shed 6 bases and J shed 3 bases, with 12 bases lying between them. The DNA for the CDR3 is TGTGCCAGCAGACTCTACAGGTCCAATCAGCCCCAGCATTTT. Protein: CASRLYRSNQPQHF.

This clonotype was detected ten times or more. Germline is not matched at one junction end, which may reflect a read error. The chain employs TRBV19 and TRBJ1-1, with D unclear. This CDR3 comprises 13 residues. CDR1 LNHDA and CDR2 SQIVND come from the germline V gene (reference sequence). CDR3 loop: CASSIKGNTEAFF. For the CDR3, the DNA is TGTGCCAGCAGTATAAAGGGGAACACTGAAGCTTTCTTT.

This clonotype came up many times. The chain recombines TRBV27 with TRBJ2-7; D is perhaps TRBD1 (6 bases). V dropped 6 bases and J dropped 4 bases, with 19 bases sitting between them. The CDR3 length is 15 residues. Germline V lookup: CDR1 MNHEY, CDR2 SMNVEV (reference sequence). DNA of the CDR3: TGTGCCAGCAGCCAGGCCACGGGACATTTGTACGAGCAGTACTTC. This gives the protein CASSQATGHLYEQYF.

This clonotype was seen a handful of times. The rearrangement joins TRBV11-2 to TRBJ2-1; perhaps TRBD2 as D (5 bases). V was pared by 5 bases and J by 8 bases, with 13 bases between. Germline V gene sequence: CDR1 SGHAT, CDR2 FQNNGV. The CDR3 is made up of 13 amino acids. The CDR3 loop is CASSAADSDEQFF. CDR3 bases: TGTGCCAGCAGCGCTGCGGACTCGGATGAGCAGTTCTTC.

This chain uses TRBV29-1 with TRBJ2-1, with D tentatively TRBD2 (5 bases). V lost 4 bases and J lost 2, with 15 bases in between. The CDR3 runs 15 residues. Germline loops: CDR1 SQVTM, CDR2 ANQGSEA. The CDR3 protein is CSVVRSGVPYNEQFF. CDR3 nucleotides: TGCAGCGTTGTCCGATCCGGGGTGCCCTACAATGAGCAGTTCTTC.

This clonotype was recorded many times. The chain has TRBV11-2 and TRBJ2-7; D remains ambiguous. Germline CDR1 is SGHAT and CDR2 is FQNNGV. Between the trimmed V and J ends, which lost 2 bases and 3 bases, there was a span of 20 bases. This CDR3 contains 17 residues. The CDR3 coding sequence is TGTGCCAGCAGCTTAAGGGCCGAAACATCGGGTTTCTACGAGCAGTACTTC. Protein: CASSLRAETSGFYEQYF. The complete variable domain, with remaining parts taken from reference TRBV11-2 and TRBJ2-7, reads EAGVAQSPRYKIIEKRQSVAFWCNPISGHATLYWYQQILGQGPKLLIQFQNNGVVDDSQLPKDRFSAERLKGVDSTLKIQPAKLEDSAVYLCASSLRAETSGFYEQYFGPGTRLTVT.

This clonotype has a handful of counts. The chain has TRBV29-1 and TRBJ1-2, with D possibly being TRBD1 (6 bases). Between the trimmed V and J ends, which lost 7 bases and 4 bases, there was a span of 13 bases. The germline V gene has CDR1 SQVTM and CDR2 ANQGSEA. The CDR3 is 12 amino acids. The CDR3 loop is CSGLRGGYGYTF. The CDR3 nucleotides are TGCAGCGGACTTAGAGGGGGCTATGGCTACACCTTC.

This clonotype was counted only a few times. This chain links TRBV27 with TRBJ2-1, with 8 bases that match TRBD1. The CDR3 loop spans 13 amino acids. After removal of 7 bases from V and 5 bases from J, the junction contained 4 bases not matched to a gene. Germline V gives CDR1 MNHEY, CDR2 SMNVEV (reference sequence). CDR3 sequence (DNA): TGTGCCAGCATGCAGGGGGCGAACAATGAGCAGTTCTTC. Translating it yields CASMQGANNEQFF.

At least ten counts were recorded for this clonotype. This sequence joins TRBV6-2 or TRBV6-3 and TRBJ1-1; 7 bases line up with TRBD1. Germline CDR1 MNHEY, CDR2 SVGEGT. Trimming took 6 bases from V and 1 from J; bases not matched to a gene: 14. There are 17 residues in the CDR3. The CDR3 bases are TGTGCCAGCAGCCCCTCCCGGGACAGAGAACCGAACACTGAAGCTTTCTTT. It encodes CASSPSRDREPNTEAFF.

The chain is built from TRBV20-1 and TRBJ1-5; D gene uncertain. This CDR3 is 13 amino acids long. CDR1 DFQATT and CDR2 SNEGSKA come from the germline V gene (reference sequence). V was cut by 3 bases and J by 1 base, with 7 bases left in between. The CDR3 nucleotides are TGCAGTGCTAGGGAACCAAGCAATCAGCCCCAGCATTTT. Encoded protein: CSAREPSNQPQHF.

This clonotype was counted only a few times. The V call is TRBV5-1, the J call TRBJ2-2; a weak D match, TRBD2 (5 bases). This CDR3 spans 13 amino acids. V lost 7 bases, J lost 4 bases, and 11 bases lay in between. CDR1 is SGHRS and CDR2 is YFSETQ in the germline V gene. The CDR3 sequence is CASGLETTGELFF. The CDR3 DNA reads as TGCGCCAGCGGACTTGAGACCACCGGGGAGCTGTTTTTT.

This clonotype has ten or more counts. The CDR3 region is CASSFISGAANEQYF. The CDR3 DNA reads TGTGCCAGCAGCTTCATCTCAGGAGCGGCTAACGAGCAGTACTTC. The chain couples TRBV7-2 to TRBJ2-7, with D possibly being TRBD2 (5 bases). Germline V gene data show CDR1 as SGHTA and CDR2 as FQGNSA. V gave up 3 bases and J gave up 5 bases, with 17 bases separating them. The CDR3 length is 15 residues.